This entry lists 13 T cell receptor beta chains sequenced from one sample in a study of response to subunit inactivated influenza vaccine (dated by TCRdb to 2016 to 2019). Receptors were amplified or captured by RT-PCR. Sequencing relied on an Illumina HiSeq 2500. The public reads were run again by TCRdb, first through fastp at Q25 and then through MiXCR, and only productive beta chains were kept. Each CDR3 protein appears once, grouped with its most common genes and DNA. This sample has some 500,000 distinct CDR3 sequences in its table, and around 25% of those were observed once. Around 1.8% of the sample is taken by the ten largest. Here the sequenced sample was CD4+ T cells sorted from PBMCs, taken 4 to 6 days after vaccination. The receptors come from a man aged 50-60 years who received an inactivated influenza vaccine. Donor details come from another sample of the same person, matched by shared clones.

The V call is TRBV2, the J call TRBJ2-2; D is undetermined. Trimming removed 4 bases from V and 4 bases from J, with 10 bases in between. CDR1 is SNHLY, CDR2 FYNNEI, per germline. This CDR3 contains 14 residues. Written as DNA, the CDR3 is TGTGCCAGCAGTGTTTTTCCAATCACCGGGGAGCTGTTTTTT. Translated, it gives CASSVFPITGELFF.

Only a few counts were recorded for this clonotype. V and J are TRBV20-1 and TRBJ2-5; D ambiguous. The CDR3 spans 11 residues. The V end lost 3 bases, the J end lost 8 bases, and 10 bases lay between the germline ends. From germline, CDR1 is DFQATT and CDR2 SNEGSKA (reference sequence). The CDR3 here is CSASRPPTQYF. The CDR3 nucleotides are TGCAGTGCTAGTCGCCCCCCTACCCAGTACTTC.

This clonotype was found a few times. This sequence joins TRBV7-2 and TRBJ2-2, with 7 bases that match TRBD1. The V segment lost 6 bases and the J segment 7 bases; nucleotides outside the gene matches: 2. CDR3 size: 12 residues. CDR1 and CDR2 from the germline V gene are SGHTA and FQGNSA. For the CDR3, the DNA is TGTGCCAGCAGTTACAGGGGCGGGGAGCTGTTTTTT. It is translated as CASSYRGGELFF.

This clonotype was detected only a few times. The gene calls are TRBV11-1 and TRBJ2-1, with D possibly being TRBD2 (6 bases). Germline lookup yields CDR1 SGHAT and CDR2 FQDESV (reference sequence). The germline V and J ends were trimmed by 1 base and 7 bases, with 17 bases remaining between them. This CDR3 contains 16 residues. CDR3 sequence reads: CASSLGGTFMGNEQFF. The CDR3, as DNA: TGTGCCAGCAGCTTAGGGGGGACTTTTATGGGGAATGAGCAGTTCTTC.

This clonotype has more than one count but fewer than ten. The chain is built from TRBV11-2 and TRBJ2-1; D ambiguous. This CDR3 comprises 14 residues. Germline V gene lookup returns CDR1 SGHAT and CDR2 FQNNGV. V lost 0 bases and J lost 12, with 15 bases in between. The CDR3, as DNA: TGTGCCAGCAGCTTAGATCCGTACAACCTTGGGCAGTTCTTC. This gives the protein CASSLDPYNLGQFF.

The rearrangement joins TRBV29-1 to TRBJ2-7; D may be TRBD1 (5 bases). Germline V gene data show CDR1 as SQVTM and CDR2 as ANQGSEA. This CDR3 contains 14 residues. The V and J ends lost 4 bases and 3 bases respectively, with 16 bases between them. CDR3 residues: CSVVFPGMIYEQYF. The CDR3 DNA sequence: TGCAGCGTTGTTTTCCCAGGGATGATCTACGAGCAGTACTTC.

This clonotype was detected only a few times. The rearrangement uses TRBV6-5 and TRBJ2-7; D is unresolved. Germline CDR1 reads MNHEY; CDR2 reads SVGAGI. The CDR3 spans 15 residues. Trimming removed 0 bases at V and 2 bases at J, with 11 bases between. CDR3 nucleotides: TGTGCCAGCAGTTACTCGATTCACAAACCCTACGAGCAGTACTTC. Translated, it gives CASSYSIHKPYEQYF.

J is TRBJ1-2 and V is TRBV5-5, with D uncertain. The CDR3 loop spans 16 amino acids. Germline V gene data show CDR1 as SGHKS and CDR2 as YYEKEE (reference sequence). Trimming removed 2 bases at V and 1 base at J, with 15 bases between. CDR3 sequence reads: CASSFDVTALNYGYTF. The CDR3 DNA is TGTGCCAGCAGCTTCGATGTGACCGCTCTTAACTATGGCTACACCTTC.

This clonotype turned up a few times. The V call is TRBV6-5, the J call TRBJ2-2; D is undetermined. The CDR3 length is 14 residues. Germline V gene data show CDR1 as MNHEY and CDR2 as SVGAGI. Deletions cut 2 bases from V and 2 bases from J, with 6 bases between. The CDR3 spells CASSYKPNTGELFF. The CDR3 nucleotides are TGTGCCAGCAGTTACAAGCCCAACACCGGGGAGCTGTTTTTT.

This clonotype was seen a handful of times. One junction end disagrees with the germline gene, perhaps due to a read error. The chain carries TRBV7-8 and TRBJ2-1; maybe TRBD1 (5 bases). From germline, CDR1 is SGHVS and CDR2 FQNEAQ. The CDR3 has 16 amino acids. The DNA of the CDR3 is TGTGCCAGCAGGTTAGAAGGTTCAGGGCTTAGGCATGAGCAGTTCTTC. It codes for CASRLEGSGLRHEQFF.

CDR3 loop: CASSQDDRGDYNEQFF. For the CDR3, the DNA is TGCGCCAGCAGCCAAGACGACAGGGGGGATTACAATGAGCAGTTCTTC. This chain joins TRBV4-1 and TRBJ2-1, with 9 bases fitting TRBD1. There are 16 residues in the CDR3. Germline values: CDR1 MGHRA, CDR2 YSYEKL. J was trimmed by 4 bases and V by 0 bases; bases with no gene match: 4.

V gene TRBV7-9 combines with J gene TRBJ2-5; a weak D match, TRBD1 (6 bases). Germline CDR1 reads SEHNR; CDR2 reads FQNEAQ (reference sequence). CDR3 size: 17 residues. The V end was cut by 5 bases, the J end by 2 bases, with 21 bases between. The CDR3 nucleotides read TGTGCCAGCAGCAACGGACAGAAAATCACGGGACAAGAGACCCAGTACTTC. It yields the protein CASSNGQKITGQETQYF.

The V call is TRBV30, the J call TRBJ2-5, with a weak D call TRBD1 (5 bases). Trimming stripped 1 base from V and 1 base from J, with 10 bases between. Germline V CDR1 and CDR2: GTSNPN, SVGIG (reference sequence). The CDR3 extends over 14 amino acids. CDR3 protein: CAWSARVLQETQYF. The CDR3 DNA follows: TGTGCCTGGAGTGCCAGGGTCCTCCAAGAGACCCAGTACTTC.